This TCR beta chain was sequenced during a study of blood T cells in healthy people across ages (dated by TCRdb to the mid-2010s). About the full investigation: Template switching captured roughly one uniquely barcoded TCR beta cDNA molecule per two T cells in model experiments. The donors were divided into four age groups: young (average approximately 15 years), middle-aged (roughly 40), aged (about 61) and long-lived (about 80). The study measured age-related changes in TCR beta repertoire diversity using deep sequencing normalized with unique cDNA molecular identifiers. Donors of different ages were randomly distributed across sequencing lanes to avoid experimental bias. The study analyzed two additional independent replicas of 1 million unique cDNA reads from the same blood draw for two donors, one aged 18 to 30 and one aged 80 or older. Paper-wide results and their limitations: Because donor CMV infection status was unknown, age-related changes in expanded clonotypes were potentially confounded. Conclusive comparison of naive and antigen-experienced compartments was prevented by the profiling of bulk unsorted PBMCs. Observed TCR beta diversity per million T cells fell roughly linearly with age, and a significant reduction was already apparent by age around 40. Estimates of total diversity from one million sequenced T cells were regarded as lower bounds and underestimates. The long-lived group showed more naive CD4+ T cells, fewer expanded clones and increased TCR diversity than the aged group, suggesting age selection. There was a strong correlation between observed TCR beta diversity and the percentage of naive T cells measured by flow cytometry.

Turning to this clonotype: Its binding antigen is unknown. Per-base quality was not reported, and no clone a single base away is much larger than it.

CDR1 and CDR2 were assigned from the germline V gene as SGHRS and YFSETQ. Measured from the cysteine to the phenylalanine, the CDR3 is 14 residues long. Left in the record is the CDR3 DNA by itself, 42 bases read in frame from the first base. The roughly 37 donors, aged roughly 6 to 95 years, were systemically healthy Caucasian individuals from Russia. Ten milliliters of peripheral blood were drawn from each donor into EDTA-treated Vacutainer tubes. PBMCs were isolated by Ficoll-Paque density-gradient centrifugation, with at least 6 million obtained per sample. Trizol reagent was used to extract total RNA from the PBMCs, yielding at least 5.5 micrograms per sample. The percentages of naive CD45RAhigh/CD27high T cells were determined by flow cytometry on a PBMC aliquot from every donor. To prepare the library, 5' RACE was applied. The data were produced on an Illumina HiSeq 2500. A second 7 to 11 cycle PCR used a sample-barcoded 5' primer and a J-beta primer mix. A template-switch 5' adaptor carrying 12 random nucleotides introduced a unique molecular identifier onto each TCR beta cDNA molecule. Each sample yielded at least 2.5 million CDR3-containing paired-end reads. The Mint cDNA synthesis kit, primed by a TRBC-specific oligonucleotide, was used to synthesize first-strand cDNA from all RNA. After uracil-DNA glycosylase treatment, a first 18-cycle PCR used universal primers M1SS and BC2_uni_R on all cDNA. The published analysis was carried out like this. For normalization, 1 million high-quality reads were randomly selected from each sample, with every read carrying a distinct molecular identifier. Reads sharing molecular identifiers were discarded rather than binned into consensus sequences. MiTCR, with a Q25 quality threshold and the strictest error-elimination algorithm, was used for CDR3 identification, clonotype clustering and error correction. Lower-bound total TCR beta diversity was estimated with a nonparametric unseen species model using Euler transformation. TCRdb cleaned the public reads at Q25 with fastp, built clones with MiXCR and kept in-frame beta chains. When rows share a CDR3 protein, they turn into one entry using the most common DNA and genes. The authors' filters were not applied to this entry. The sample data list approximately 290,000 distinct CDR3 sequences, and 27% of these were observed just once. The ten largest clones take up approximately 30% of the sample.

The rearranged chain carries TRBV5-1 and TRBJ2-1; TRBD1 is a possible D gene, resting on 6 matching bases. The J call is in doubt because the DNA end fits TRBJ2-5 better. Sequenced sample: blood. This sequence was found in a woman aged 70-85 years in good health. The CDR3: CASSPRQAGETQYF. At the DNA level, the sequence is TGCGCCAGCAGCCCGAGACAGGCTGGAGAGACCCAGTACTTC.